This TCR beta chain was profiled in a study of T cells in narcolepsy. Overall study context: Enrolled donors included narcolepsy type 1 or type 2 patients and healthy controls.

This table comes from immunoSEQ multiplex PCR, and its TCRdb copy is limited to in-frame clones, with some not included. The table lists around 27,000 clones, about 80% of them singletons, with less than 0.75% in the top ten. The germline V gene has CDR1 KGHSH and CDR2 LQKENI. V lost 1 base, J lost 3 bases, and 6 bases lay in between. CDR3 length: 13 residues. Of note for this clone: The antigen remains unidentified.

Notes on the study in general: Reportedly, autoreactive clonotypes were serially detected in patients' blood but not controls'.

The J gene is TRBJ2-5, the V gene TRBV18; D gene ambiguous. The origin of this receptor is a human donor with narcolepsy. The specimen was CD45RA- memory CD4+ T cells from PBMCs. In DNA form, the CDR3 reads TGTGCCAGCTCACCACGACAAAAAGAGACCCAGTACTTC. Translation gives CASSPRQKETQYF.